This T cell receptor (beta chain) was sequenced in a study of shared clonotypes between healthy human individuals. The investigators split CD4+ cells into a CD45RA+ naive subset and a CD45RA-negative memory subset. This clone was recorded a few times. The antigen is unknown. TCRdb's table, derived via immunoSEQ multiplex PCR, lists solely in-frame clones and lacks some. The sample has roughly 1,100,000 clones; around 74% are singletons. General study findings and limits: Although depth was large, rarefaction showed that sequencing of the sorted subsets was incomplete.

What was sequenced was memory CD4+ T cells sorted from blood. Subset noted: CD45RA-negative fraction. The source is a man aged 18 to 29 in good health.

This CDR3 is CASRTSLAGGDTQYF. Here the CDR3 DNA reads TGCGCCAGCCGGACCTCACTAGCGGGAGGAGATACGCAGTATTTT. J is TRBJ2-3 and V is TRBV10-2, with TRBD2 matching over 12 bases. Germline V gene lookup returns CDR1 WSHSY and CDR2 SAAADI. V lost 8 bases, J lost 5 bases, and 8 bases stayed unmatched. This CDR3 contains 15 residues.